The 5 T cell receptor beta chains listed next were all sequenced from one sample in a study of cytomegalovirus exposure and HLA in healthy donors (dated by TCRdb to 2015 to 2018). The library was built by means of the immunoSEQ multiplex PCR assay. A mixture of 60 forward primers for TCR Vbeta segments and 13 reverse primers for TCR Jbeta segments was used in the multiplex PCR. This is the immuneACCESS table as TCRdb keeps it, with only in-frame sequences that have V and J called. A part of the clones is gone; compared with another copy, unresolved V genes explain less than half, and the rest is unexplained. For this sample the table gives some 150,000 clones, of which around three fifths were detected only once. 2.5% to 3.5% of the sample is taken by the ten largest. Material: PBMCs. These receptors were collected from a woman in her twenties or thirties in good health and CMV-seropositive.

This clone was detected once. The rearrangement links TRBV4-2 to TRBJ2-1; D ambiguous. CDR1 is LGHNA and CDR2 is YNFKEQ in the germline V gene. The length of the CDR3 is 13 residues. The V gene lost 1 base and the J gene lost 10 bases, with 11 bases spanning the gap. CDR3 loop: CASSQGNQWEQFF. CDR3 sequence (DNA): TGTGCCAGCAGCCAAGGTAATCAGTGGGAGCAGTTCTTC.

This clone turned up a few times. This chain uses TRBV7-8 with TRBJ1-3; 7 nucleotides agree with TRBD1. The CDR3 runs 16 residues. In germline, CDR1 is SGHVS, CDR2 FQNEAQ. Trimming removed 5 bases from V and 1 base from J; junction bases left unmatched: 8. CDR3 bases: TGTGCCAGCAGCCCCAGCAGGGGGATTTCTGGAAACACCATATATTTT. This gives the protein CASSPSRGISGNTIYF.

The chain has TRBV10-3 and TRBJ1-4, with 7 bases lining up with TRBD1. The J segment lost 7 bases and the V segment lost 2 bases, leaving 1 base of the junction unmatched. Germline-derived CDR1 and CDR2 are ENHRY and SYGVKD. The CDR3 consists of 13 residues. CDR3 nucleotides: TGTGCCATCAGTGAGAGGGACAGTGAAAAACTGTTTTTT. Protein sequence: CAISERDSEKLFF.

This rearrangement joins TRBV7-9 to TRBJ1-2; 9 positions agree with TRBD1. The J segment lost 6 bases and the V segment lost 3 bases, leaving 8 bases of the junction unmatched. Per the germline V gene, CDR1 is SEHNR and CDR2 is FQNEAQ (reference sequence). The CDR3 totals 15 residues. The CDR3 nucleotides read TGTGCCAGCAGCTTGACAGGGGGGAAGGGGAATGGCTACACCTTC. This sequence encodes CASSLTGGKGNGYTF.

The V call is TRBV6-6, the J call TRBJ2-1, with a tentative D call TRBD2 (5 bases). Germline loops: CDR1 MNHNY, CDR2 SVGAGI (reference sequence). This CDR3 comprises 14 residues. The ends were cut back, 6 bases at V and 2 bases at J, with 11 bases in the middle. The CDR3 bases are TGTGCCAGCAGGAACCCCGGGGCCTACAATGAGCAGTTCTTC. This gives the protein CASRNPGAYNEQFF.